This is a list of T cell receptor beta chains from one sample in a study of shared clonotypes between healthy human individuals. Assay used: immunoSEQ multiplex PCR; TCRdb lists only in-frame clones, some missing. The profile covers over 2 million clones, with approximately 95% appearing a single time and 0.9% to 1.3% taken by the ten largest. Sequencing was performed on naive CD8+ T cells sorted from blood. The receptors shown here come from a man between 18 and 29 years old in good health. Each CDR3 is given with its conserved first and last residue. A D gene is named only where the DNA matches it firmly. For some rows the clone size is stated as once, few or many, or as a class when expanded; others skip it.

>TRBJ1-5|12|TRBV19|-|-
CASSIDYQPQHF
TGTGCCAGTAGTATAGATTATCAGCCCCAGCATTTT
>TRBJ2-7|14|TRBV27|-|TRBD2
CASSPKREGYEQYF
TGTGCCAGCAGTCCGAAGCGGGAGGGGTACGAGCAGTACTTC
>TRBJ2-1|12|TRBV7-9|-|-
CASSLLDNEQFF
TGTGCCAGCAGCTTGTTGGACAATGAGCAGTTCTTC
>TRBJ1-5|15|TRBV6-5|-|TRBD1
CASSPTGDDNQPQHF
TGTGCCAGCAGTCCGACAGGGGACGACAATCAGCCCCAGCATTTT
>TRBJ2-7|14|TRBV13|-|TRBD1
CASSLGQGVNEQYF
TGTGCCAGCAGCTTAGGACAGGGGGTCAACGAGCAGTACTTC
>TRBJ2-3|19|TRBV5-1|-|-
CASSLALSLIDSGTDTQYF
TGCGCCAGCAGCTTGGCGTTGTCCCTCATTGACTCAGGCACAGATACGCAGTATTTT
>TRBJ2-7|13|TRBV9|once|-
CASSLGPFYEQYF
TGTGCCAGCAGCTTAGGACCATTCTACGAGCAGTACTTC
>TRBJ1-1|14|TRBV13|-|-
CASSLGGGSSEAFF
TGTGCCAGCAGCTTGGGGGGAGGGTCGTCTGAAGCTTTCTTT
>TRBJ2-7|14|TRBV7-9|-|-
CASTQSEGAYEQYF
TGTGCCAGCACCCAATCCGAGGGGGCCTACGAGCAGTACTTC
>TRBJ2-7|15|TRBV5-3|once|TRBD1
CARIHRDRSPYEQYF
TGTGCCAGAATCCACAGGGACAGGTCCCCCTACGAGCAGTACTTC
>TRBJ2-7|14|TRBV9|-|TRBD1
CASSLGQGDYEQYF
TGTGCCAGCAGCTTAGGACAGGGGGACTACGAGCAGTACTTC
>TRBJ1-1|13|TRBV29-1|once|-
CSVAGGGGTEAFF
TGCAGCGTTGCGGGGGGCGGCGGCACTGAAGCTTTCTTT
>TRBJ2-7|13|TRBV18|-|-
CASSQDNSYEQYF
TGTGCCAGCTCACAAGACAACTCCTACGAGCAGTACTTC
>TRBJ2-1|18|TRBV11-2|-|TRBD2
CASADGTSGFPTYNEQFF
TGTGCCAGCGCGGACGGGACTAGCGGGTTTCCTACCTACAATGAGCAGTTCTTC
>TRBJ2-7|14|TRBV6-5|-|-
CASSPGRLSYEQYF
TGTGCCAGCTCCCCAGGGCGGCTATCCTACGAGCAGTACTTC
>TRBJ2-7|15|TRBV4-3|-|-
CASSQDLAGNYEQYF
TGCGCCAGCAGCCAAGATCTGGCAGGGAACTACGAGCAGTACTTC
>TRBJ1-2|17|TRBV25-1|-|-
CASSGPIVSRTNYGYTF
TGTGCCAGCAGTGGCCCTATTGTTAGTCGGACTAACTATGGCTACACCTTC
>TRBJ2-7|15|TRBV29-1|-|-
CSVDLGGGSSYEQYF
TGCAGCGTTGACCTGGGGGGCGGGAGCTCCTACGAGCAGTACTTC
>TRBJ2-3|15|TRBV19|-|-
CASSIWGSSTDTQYF
TGTGCCAGTAGTATATGGGGGTCTAGCACAGATACGCAGTATTTT
>TRBJ2-1|18|TRBV7-6|-|TRBD2
CASSLISTSISGGNEQFF
TGTGCCAGCAGCTTAATATCGACTTCGATTAGCGGGGGAAATGAGCAGTTCTTC
>TRBJ2-2|18|TRBV10-3|-|TRBD1
CAITGTGGFTLNTGELFF
TGTGCCATCACTGGGACAGGGGGCTTCACCCTTAACACCGGGGAGCTGTTTTTT
>TRBJ2-5|13|TRBV30|-|TRBD1
CAWSAGTAGTQYF
TGTGCCTGGAGTGCCGGGACAGCTGGGACCCAGTACTTC
>TRBJ1-4|14|TRBV5-1|-|-
CASSFDRRNEKLFF
TGCGCCAGCAGCTTTGACAGGCGTAATGAAAAACTGTTTTTT
>TRBJ1-5|14|TRBV28|-|-
CASSRRTSGQPQHF
TGTGCCAGCAGTCGCCGGACGTCAGGTCAGCCCCAGCATTTT
>TRBJ2-7|17|TRBV4-1|-|TRBD1
CASSLGTGGLYQNEQYF
TGCGCCAGCAGCCTTGGGACAGGGGGATTATATCAGAACGAGCAGTACTTC
>TRBJ2-1|16|TRBV10-3|-|-
CAISESSGPGLNEQFF
TGTGCCATCAGTGAGTCGTCGGGGCCAGGGCTCAATGAGCAGTTCTTC
>TRBJ2-7|12|TRBV6-1|-|-
CASSGQTYEQYF
TGTGCCAGCAGTGGACAGACCTACGAGCAGTACTTC
>TRBJ2-1|16|TRBV5-8|-|-
CASSLGPILIYNEQFF
TGTGCCAGCAGCTTGGGGCCTATATTGATCTACAATGAGCAGTTCTTC
>TRBJ1-6|15|TRBV7-9|few|-
CASRQDAGVGSPLHF
TGTGCCAGCAGACAAGACGCGGGGGTCGGGTCACCCCTCCACTTT
>TRBJ1-5|13|TRBV28|-|-
CASSLTSNQPQHF
TGTGCCAGCAGTTTAACCAGCAATCAGCCCCAGCATTTT
>TRBJ2-2|17|TRBV10-3|-|TRBD2
CAISGGGLAGVSGELFF
TGTGCCATCAGTGGAGGGGGACTAGCGGGAGTTTCCGGGGAGCTGTTTTTT
>TRBJ2-3|16|TRBV4-3|-|TRBD1
CASSQDSGQGYGAQYF
TGCGCCAGCAGCCAAGATTCGGGACAGGGGTATGGTGCGCAGTATTTT
>TRBJ2-2|15|TRBV7-9|-|-
CASSPASVSTGELFF
TGTGCCAGCAGCCCGGCTAGCGTAAGCACCGGGGAGCTGTTTTTT
>TRBJ2-3|15|TRBV7-9|-|-
CASSPPLGATDTQYF
TGTGCCAGCAGCCCTCCATTGGGGGCAACAGATACGCAGTATTTT
>TRBJ1-2|16|TRBV10-2|-|-
CASSESLTAWAYGYTF
TGCGCCAGCAGTGAGTCTCTTACAGCTTGGGCCTATGGCTACACCTTC
>TRBJ2-3|15|TRBV30|once|-
CAWVGWGASTDTQYF
TGTGCCTGGGTTGGGTGGGGAGCTAGCACAGATACGCAGTATTTT
>TRBJ1-2|14|TRBV5-4|-|-
CASSSGNSNYGYTF
TGTGCCAGCAGTTCAGGAAATTCTAACTATGGCTACACCTTC
>TRBJ2-2|13|TRBV7-3|-|-
CASSSSGIGELFF
TGTGCCAGCAGCAGTTCGGGGATCGGGGAGCTGTTTTTT
>TRBJ1-1|13|TRBV6-5|-|-
CASSPTANTEAFF
TGTGCCAGCAGTCCCACAGCGAACACTGAAGCTTTCTTT
>TRBJ1-1|15|TRBV6-5|-|-
CASSYSVDGGTEAFF
TGTGCCAGCAGTTACTCCGTCGATGGGGGCACTGAAGCTTTCTTT
>TRBJ2-3|16|TRBV7-9|-|TRBD2
CASSLPAGEGGDTQYF
TGTGCCAGCAGCCTCCCAGCGGGAGAGGGTGGAGATACGCAGTATTTT
>TRBJ2-1|16|TRBV7-9|-|TRBD2
CASSYGTSGTYNEQFF
TGTGCCAGCAGCTACGGGACTAGCGGGACCTACAATGAGCAGTTCTTC
>TRBJ2-3|15|TRBV10-2|-|TRBD2
CASSRGGPRTDTQYF
TGCGCCAGCTCACGCGGGGGGCCCCGCACAGATACGCAGTATTTT
>TRBJ1-2|14|TRBV4-1|-|-
CASSQGGRLDGYTF
TGCGCCAGCAGCCAAGGCGGACGCCTGGATGGCTACACCTTC
>TRBJ2-3|15|TRBV5-1|once|TRBD2
CASSFTSGSTDTQYF
TGCGCCAGCAGCTTTACTAGCGGTAGCACAGATACGCAGTATTTT
>TRBJ2-5|15|TRBV5-1|-|-
CASSWNTGPQETQYF
TGCGCCAGCAGCTGGAACACAGGGCCCCAAGAGACCCAGTACTTC
>TRBJ2-7|14|TRBV5-6|once|TRBD1
CASSWGTGGDEQYF
TGTGCCAGCAGCTGGGGGACAGGGGGCGACGAGCAGTACTTC
>TRBJ2-7|19|TRBV28|-|TRBD1
CASSVRTGGFLSQLIEQYF
TGTGCCAGCAGTGTTCGGACAGGGGGCTTCCTAAGTCAACTAATCGAGCAGTACTTC